This paragraph covers one TCR beta chain sequence. Its target is unknown. These data originate in a study of T-cell reconstitution after alpha-beta-depleted transplantation in children. The study's findings and limits: A year post-transplant, T-cell counts and diversity derived mostly from newly produced T cells. Several hundred graft clones that had expanded were reportedly the source of alpha-beta T cells about two months after transplant.

CDR1 and CDR2 (germline): SGHVS, FNYEAQ. V lost 1 base to trimming and J lost 7 bases; unmatched junction nucleotides: 5. The CDR3 extends over 15 amino acids. Preparation of the TCRbeta library was carried out with unique molecular identifiers. A single record per CDR3 protein comes from TCRdb applying MiXCR to the PCR reads. The sample lists just over 950,000 distinct CDR3 sequences; about 29% were seen once. This clonotype was obtained from a boy less than two years old who had a stem cell transplant for SCID, so the T cells may come from the graft donor. V gene TRBV7-6 combines with J gene TRBJ2-1, with 9 bases that match TRBD1. This specimen was PBMCs, mostly from graft donor cells, taken 360 days after TCRalphabeta/CD19-depleted stem cell transplant. CDR3 residues: CASSLGDGTGNEQFF. The CDR3 DNA reads as TGTGCCAGCAGCTTAGGCGATGGGACAGGGAATGAGCAGTTCTTC.